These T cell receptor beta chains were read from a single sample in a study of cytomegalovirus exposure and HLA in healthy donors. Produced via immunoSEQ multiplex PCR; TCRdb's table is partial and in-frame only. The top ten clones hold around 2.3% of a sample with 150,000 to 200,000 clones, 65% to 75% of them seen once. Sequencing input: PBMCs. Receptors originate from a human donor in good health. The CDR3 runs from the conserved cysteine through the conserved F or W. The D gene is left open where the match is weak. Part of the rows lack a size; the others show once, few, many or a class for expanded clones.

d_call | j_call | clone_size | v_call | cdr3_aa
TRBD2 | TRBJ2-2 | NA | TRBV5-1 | CASSYSSGANTGELFF
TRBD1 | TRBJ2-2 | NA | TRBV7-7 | CASSSGQDTGELFF
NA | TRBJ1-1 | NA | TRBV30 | CAWSVQLGPMNTEAFF
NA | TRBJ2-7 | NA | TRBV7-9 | CSSSFAGRGYEQYF
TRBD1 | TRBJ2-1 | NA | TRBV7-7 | CASSRDRADEQFF
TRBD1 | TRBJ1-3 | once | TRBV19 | CASSSPGGRVGVGNTIYF
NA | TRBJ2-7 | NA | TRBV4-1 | CASSQELASYEQYF
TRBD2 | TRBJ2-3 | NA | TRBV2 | CASTGGRSDTQYF
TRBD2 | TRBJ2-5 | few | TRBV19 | CASSPRGGVQETQYF
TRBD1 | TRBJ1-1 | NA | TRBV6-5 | CASSYFGQGSTEAFF
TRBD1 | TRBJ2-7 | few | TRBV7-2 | CASIRGREQYF
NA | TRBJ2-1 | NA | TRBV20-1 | CSAGDRKEQFF
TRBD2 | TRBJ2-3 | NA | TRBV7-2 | CASSLRGGDTDTQYF
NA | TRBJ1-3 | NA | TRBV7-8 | CASSLSYGSGNTIYF
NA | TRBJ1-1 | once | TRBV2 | CASSEGGGNTEAFF
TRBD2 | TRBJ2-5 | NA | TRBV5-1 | CASSRTPPTSVQQETQYF
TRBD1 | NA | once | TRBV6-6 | CASSYYRGVRNEQYF
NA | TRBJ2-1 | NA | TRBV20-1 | CSAAPENEQFF
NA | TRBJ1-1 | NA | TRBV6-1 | CASSEVRGLMNTEAFF
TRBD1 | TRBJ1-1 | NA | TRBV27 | CASSLLAGGSAEAFF
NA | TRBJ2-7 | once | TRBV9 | CASSLEPHYEQYF
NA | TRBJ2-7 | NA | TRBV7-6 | CASSFNYEQYF
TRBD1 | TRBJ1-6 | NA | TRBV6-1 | CASSANRGLNSPLHF
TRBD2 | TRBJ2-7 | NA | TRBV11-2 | CASSLGGTYEQYF
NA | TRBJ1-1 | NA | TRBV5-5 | CASSFIGRVLSEAFF
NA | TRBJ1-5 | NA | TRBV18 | CASSPGGVNNQPQHF
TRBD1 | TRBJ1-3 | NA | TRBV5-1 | CASSLGDRGLGNTIYF
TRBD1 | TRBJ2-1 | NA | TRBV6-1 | CASRWTGVDEQFF
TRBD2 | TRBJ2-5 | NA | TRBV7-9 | CASSSGTSGGLVETQYF
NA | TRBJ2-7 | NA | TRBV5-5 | CASSLDPTYSYEQYF
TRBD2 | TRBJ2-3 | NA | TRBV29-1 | CSVETSGTDTQYF
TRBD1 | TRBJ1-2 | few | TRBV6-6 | CASSKDRGGYTF
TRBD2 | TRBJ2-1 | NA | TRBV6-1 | CASTIQGTSGEQFF
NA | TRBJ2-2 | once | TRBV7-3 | CASSPTGRPNTGELFF
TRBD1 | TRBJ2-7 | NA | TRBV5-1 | CASSSPQGDEQYF
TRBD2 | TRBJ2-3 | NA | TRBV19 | CASSSSHISGSPDDTQYF
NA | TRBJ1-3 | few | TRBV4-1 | CASSQVGQGYGNTIYF
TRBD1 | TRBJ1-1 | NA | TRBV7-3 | CASSPQGAVRNTEAFF
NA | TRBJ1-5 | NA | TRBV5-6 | CASSLLGARNQPQHF
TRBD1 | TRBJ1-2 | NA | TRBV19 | CASSVGTGYGYTF
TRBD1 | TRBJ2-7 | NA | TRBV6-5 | CATLDRGYEQYF